The rows below give T cell receptor beta chains drawn from one sample of a study of shared clonotypes between healthy human individuals. The method was immunoSEQ multiplex PCR; TCRdb's version includes in-frame clones alone and lacks a portion of them. This table has about half a million clones, about four fifths appearing once. Sequenced: PBMCs. The receptors derive from a woman in her forties in good health. Some clones in this sample may be carry-over from other donors' samples. The CDR3 runs from the conserved cysteine through the conserved F or W. D genes are given only for firm matches. Clone size is shown for a subset of rows, as once, few, many or a class of expanded clone.

V gene	clone size	J gene	D gene	CDR3 protein	CDR3 DNA
TRBV30	.	TRBJ2-4	.	CAWSVQYTKNIQYF	TGTGCCTGGAGTGTACAATACACCAAAAACATTCAGTACTTC
TRBV5-1	.	TRBJ2-2	.	CASSWDLATTGELFF	TGCGCCAGCAGTTGGGACTTAGCGACCACCGGGGAGCTGTTTTTT
TRBV28	.	TRBJ1-2	.	CASTPPGQGQFYTF	TGTGCCAGCACCCCACCCGGCCAGGGGCAGTTCTACACCTTC
TRBV5-1	.	TRBJ1-2	.	CASSLGTVPGDGYTF	TGCGCCAGCAGCTTGGGGACAGTCCCGGGGGATGGCTACACCTTC
TRBV5-8	.	TRBJ2-1	.	CASSARRGAYNEQFF	TGTGCCAGCAGTGCGAGGAGGGGCGCATACAATGAGCAGTTCTTC
TRBV5-4	.	TRBJ1-1	.	CASSLDKVTEAFF	TGTGCCAGCAGCCTAGACAAGGTCACTGAAGCTTTCTTT
TRBV28	once	TRBJ2-6	.	CASSEEGSGANVLTF	TGTGCCAGCAGTGAGGAGGGCTCTGGGGCCAACGTCCTGACTTTC
TRBV7-3	.	TRBJ2-4	.	CASSLNPQNIQYF	TGTGCCAGCAGCTTAAATCCCCAGAACATTCAGTACTTC
TRBV5-1	.	TRBJ1-1	.	CASSHEWVHTEAFF	TGCGCCAGCAGCCATGAGTGGGTCCACACTGAAGCTTTCTTT
TRBV4-3	.	TRBJ2-3	TRBD2	CASSQDGTSGSDTQYF	TGCGCCAGCAGCCAAGATGGGACTAGCGGGAGTGATACGCAGTATTTT
TRBV19	.	TRBJ1-1	TRBD1	CASSRDRGAEAFF	TGTGCCAGTAGCCGAGACAGGGGAGCTGAAGCTTTCTTT
TRBV5-6	.	TRBJ2-3	TRBD2	CASSLDPSGWGDTQYF	TGTGCCAGCAGCTTGGATCCTAGCGGATGGGGAGATACGCAGTATTTT
TRBV19	.	TRBJ2-1	.	CASSPSPSSIHEQFF	TGTGCCAGTAGTCCCTCTCCGTCAAGCATCCATGAGCAGTTCTTC
TRBV19	.	TRBJ1-5	.	CASSAPPGTLRSNQPQHF	TGTGCCAGTAGTGCCCCCCCAGGGACCCTTCGGAGCAATCAGCCCCAGCATTTT
TRBV16	.	TRBJ2-1	.	CASSQFGGRNNEQFF	TGTGCCAGCAGCCAATTCGGGGGTCGAAACAATGAGCAGTTCTTC
TRBV5-4	.	TRBJ1-3	TRBD1	CASSQGGQGGNTIYF	TGTGCCAGCAGCCAAGGTGGACAGGGAGGAAACACCATATATTTT
TRBV18	few	TRBJ1-4	.	CASSPPQELKKLFF	TGTGCCAGCTCACCACCCCAGGAGCTAAAAAAACTGTTTTTT
TRBV6-1	.	TRBJ2-2	TRBD1	CASHRDRVNTGELFF	TGTGCCAGTCATCGGGACAGGGTTAACACCGGGGAGCTGTTTTTT
TRBV2	.	TRBJ2-7	TRBD2	CASRRGGRAGDEQYF	TGTGCCAGCAGGAGGGGGGGAAGAGCGGGAGACGAGCAGTACTTC
TRBV7-9	.	TRBJ2-1	.	CASSLAWRKGEQFF	TGTGCCAGCAGCTTAGCTTGGCGAAAAGGGGAGCAGTTCTTC
TRBV7-2	.	TRBJ2-7	.	CASSLGSGPYEQYF	TGTGCCAGCAGCTTAGGGAGCGGGCCCTACGAGCAGTACTTC
TRBV7-9	.	TRBJ2-7	.	CASSLAGSSYEQYF	TGTGCCAGCAGCTTAGCAGGATCCAGTTACGAGCAGTACTTC
TRBV11-3	once	TRBJ2-1	TRBD2	CASSEEASGYDEQFF	TGTGCCAGCAGCGAAGAGGCTAGCGGCTACGATGAGCAGTTCTTC
TRBV28	.	TRBJ2-5	.	CASSFWLETQYF	TGTGCCAGCAGTTTCTGGTTGGAGACCCAGTACTTC
TRBV6-5	.	TRBJ2-1	TRBD2	CASTGLENNEQFF	TGTGCCAGCACGGGACTAGAGAACAATGAGCAGTTCTTC
TRBV29-1	.	TRBJ2-5	TRBD1	CSVETGTGDQETQYF	TGCAGCGTAGAAACCGGGACAGGGGACCAAGAGACCCAGTACTTC
TRBV2	.	TRBJ1-5	TRBD1	CASRAPQGGYNQPQHF	TGTGCCAGCAGGGCCCCTCAGGGGGGGTACAATCAGCCCCAGCATTTT
TRBV9	many	TRBJ2-1	TRBD1	CASSPRDRVYNEQFF	TGTGCCAGCAGCCCCCGGGACAGGGTGTACAATGAGCAGTTCTTC
TRBV18	.	TRBJ1-1	TRBD1	CASSPRTGRNTEAFF	TGTGCCAGCTCACCCCGGACAGGGAGGAACACTGAAGCTTTCTTT
TRBV4-2	.	TRBJ2-1	.	CASSRGSGNLAYNEQFF	TGTGCCAGCAGCCGGGGGTCCGGGAACCTGGCCTACAATGAGCAGTTCTTC
TRBV5-4	.	TRBJ2-2	.	CASSFGSRTGELFF	TGTGCCAGCAGCTTTGGGAGTCGGACCGGGGAGCTGTTTTTT
TRBV5-6	.	TRBJ1-1	.	CASSLGGGTEAFF	TGTGCCAGCAGCTTGGGAGGGGGGACTGAAGCTTTCTTT
TRBV19	.	TRBJ1-4	.	CASAKQGTKEKLFF	TGTGCCAGCGCAAAACAGGGTACGAAGGAAAAACTGTTTTTT
TRBV28	.	TRBJ2-1	.	CASNLWDLGDEQFF	TGTGCCAGCAACCTTTGGGACCTCGGTGATGAGCAGTTCTTC
TRBV2	.	TRBJ2-1	TRBD2	CASSSGTSGYEQFF	TGTGCCAGCAGTTCCGGGACTAGCGGGTATGAGCAGTTCTTC
TRBV20-1	.	TRBJ1-2	.	CSESRGGGYTF	TGCAGTGAGTCAAGGGGTGGTGGCTACACCTTC
TRBV5-1	.	TRBJ1-1	.	CASRPGTVVNTEAFF	TGCGCCAGCCGCCCCGGGACGGTAGTGAACACTGAAGCTTTCTTT
TRBV7-8	.	TRBJ2-7	TRBD2	CASSSGTSRIEQYF	TGTGCCAGCAGCTCGGGGACTAGTCGTATCGAGCAGTACTTC
TRBV5-6	few	TRBJ1-4	.	CASSLDPNEKLFF	TGTGCCAGCAGCCTTGATCCTAATGAAAAACTGTTTTTT
TRBV29-1	.	TRBJ2-5	.	CSPLGTSEGETQYF	TGCAGCCCCCTCGGGACCAGCGAGGGGGAGACCCAGTACTTC
TRBV28	once	TRBJ2-7	.	CASSLAQGYEQYF	TGTGCCAGCAGTTTAGCACAGGGCTACGAGCAGTACTTC
TRBV4-3	.	TRBJ2-7	.	CASSPQRPGEQYF	TGCGCCAGCAGCCCCCAGCGCCCGGGCGAGCAGTACTTC